This is a list of T cell receptor beta chains from one sample in a study of post-analysis software for immune sequencing data. TCRdb analysed the PCR reads with MiXCR anew, one entry per CDR3 protein. There are approximately 770,000 distinct CDR3 sequences in the sample; about 45% occur only once, and roughly 4.5% lies in the top ten. The source material was blood. Source of these receptors: a girl aged 10 to 17 with multiple sclerosis. Both conserved end residues are part of each CDR3.

cdr3_length | j_call | v_call | cdr3_aa
15 | TRBJ2-7 | TRBV6-1 | CASSELSQGSGEQYF
15 | TRBJ2-3 | TRBV7-9 | CASSSLSIGADTQYF
15 | TRBJ2-2 | TRBV6-1 | CASSEMDFGTGELFF
19 | TRBJ1-5 | TRBV12-3/TRBV12-4 | CASSDRGFYTPNSNQPQHF
16 | TRBJ2-7 | TRBV5-1 | CASSLALASGAYEQYF
11 | TRBJ2-7 | TRBV7-2 | CASSLEYEQYF
14 | TRBJ2-1 | TRBV12-3/TRBV12-4 | CASSSTGFYNEQFF
14 | TRBJ2-3 | TRBV24-1 | CATRSGRSTDTQYF
13 | NA | TRBV9 | CASSVEPSNEQYF
14 | TRBJ2-1 | TRBV2 | CASRQSYLNNEQFF
14 | TRBJ2-7 | TRBV3-1 | CASSQLHSGSKQYF
14 | TRBJ1-5 | TRBV28 | CASRGQGFFQPQHF
14 | TRBJ2-5 | TRBV10-3 | CAIGTGGYKETQYF
13 | TRBJ2-7 | TRBV29-1 | CSVGYGSRYEQYF
12 | TRBJ1-2 | TRBV29-1 | CSVEDENYGYTF
15 | TRBJ2-3 | TRBV12-3/TRBV12-4 | CASSLVGGFTDTQYF
15 | TRBJ2-7 | TRBV20-1 | CSAEGLAGGTYEQYF
13 | TRBJ2-1 | TRBV25-1 | CASGLAGHNEQFF
18 | TRBJ2-1 | TRBV6-2/TRBV6-3 | CASSYSVGGPGAYNEQFF
18 | TRBJ2-1 | TRBV5-5 | CASSRDRGLLAGANEQFF
15 | TRBJ2-7 | TRBV5-1 | CASSLDGTSNYEQYF
15 | TRBJ1-2 | TRBV5-1 | CASSLSTGTGYGYTF
16 | TRBJ2-1 | TRBV7-3 | CASSLTGVAPGDEQFF
12 | NA | TRBV7-8 | CASSLGSDIQYF
13 | TRBJ2-7 | TRBV20-1 | CSARDSNSYEQYF
13 | TRBJ2-3 | TRBV5-1 | CASSLRAADTQYF
16 | TRBJ2-1 | TRBV6-6 | CASSYTASGSYNEQFF
13 | TRBJ2-1 | TRBV14 | CASSQGRIAEQFF
13 | TRBJ2-7 | TRBV12-5 | CASGLVEGWEQYF
13 | TRBJ1-1 | TRBV27 | CASSLASVTEAFF
15 | TRBJ1-4 | TRBV6-5 | CASSTTGGLNEKLFF
17 | TRBJ2-5 | TRBV28 | CASSLGQKEVIGETQYF
13 | TRBJ1-1 | TRBV20-1 | CSANREIDTEAFF
15 | TRBJ2-1 | TRBV7-9 | CASSLGRGGHNEQFF
13 | TRBJ2-5 | TRBV30 | CARTGGDQETQYF
16 | TRBJ2-5 | TRBV9 | CASSGTAGGDGETQYF
14 | TRBJ2-1 | TRBV28 | CASMVIAGNNEQFF
14 | TRBJ1-4 | TRBV29-1 | CSVELSGLREKLFF
14 | TRBJ2-1 | TRBV12-3/TRBV12-4 | CASSPQTEDNEQFF
13 | TRBJ1-6 | TRBV6-4 | CARWGQGNSPLHF
13 | TRBJ2-5 | TRBV12-3/TRBV12-4 | CASSPTRENEQYF
15 | TRBJ1-4 | TRBV5-6 | CASSPPGRRGEKLFF
14 | TRBJ1-2 | TRBV10-2 | CASSTDRTNYGYTF
17 | TRBJ2-5 | TRBV7-4 | CASSLGRGRLEAETQYF
17 | TRBJ2-6 | TRBV12-3/TRBV12-4 | CASSSNTGSGGANVLTF
15 | TRBJ2-4 | TRBV5-1 | CASSNAPVAKNIQYF
16 | TRBJ2-1 | TRBV6-5 | CASSRGTSGTYNEQFF
18 | TRBJ2-7 | TRBV9 | CASSVAGEQGHGAYEQYF
15 | TRBJ2-3 | TRBV7-3 | CASSRSGVAPDTQYF
13 | TRBJ2-3 | TRBV20-1 | CSAPRQGTDTQYF
11 | TRBJ1-1 | TRBV20-1 | CSAFGRTEAFF
16 | TRBJ2-3 | TRBV5-6 | CASSFSQEGYTDTQYF
15 | TRBJ2-1 | TRBV9 | CASSVVGGPPNEQFF
15 | TRBJ2-1 | TRBV29-1 | CSVKLAGGSYNEQFF
17 | TRBJ2-1 | TRBV5-1 | CASSLAGLAGGYNEQFF
16 | TRBJ2-7 | TRBV10-1 | CASSETRSGPSYEQYF
16 | TRBJ2-5 | TRBV13 | CASSLSHSGMRETHYF
14 | TRBJ2-4 | TRBV4-3 | CASSPLPGPNIQYF
13 | TRBJ2-7 | TRBV4-1 | CASSQEGGLEQYF